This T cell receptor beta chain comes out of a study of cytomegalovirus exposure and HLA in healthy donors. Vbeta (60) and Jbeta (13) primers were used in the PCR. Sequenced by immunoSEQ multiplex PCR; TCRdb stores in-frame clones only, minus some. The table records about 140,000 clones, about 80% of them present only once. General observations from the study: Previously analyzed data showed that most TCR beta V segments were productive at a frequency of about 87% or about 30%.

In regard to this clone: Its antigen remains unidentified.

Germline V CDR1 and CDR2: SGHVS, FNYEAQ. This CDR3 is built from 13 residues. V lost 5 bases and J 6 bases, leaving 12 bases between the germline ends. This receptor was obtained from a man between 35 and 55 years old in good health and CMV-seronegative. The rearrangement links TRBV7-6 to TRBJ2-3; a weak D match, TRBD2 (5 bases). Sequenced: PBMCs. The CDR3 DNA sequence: TGTGCCAGCAGCCCCGCTAGCTTCGATACGCAGTATTTT. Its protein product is CASSPASFDTQYF. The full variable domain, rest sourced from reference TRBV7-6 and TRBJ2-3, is GAGVSQSPRYKVTKRGQDVALRCDPISGHVSLYWYRQALGQGPEFLTYFNYEAQQDKSGLPNDRFSAERPEGSISTLTIQRTEQRDSAMYRCASSPASFDTQYFGPGTRLTVL.